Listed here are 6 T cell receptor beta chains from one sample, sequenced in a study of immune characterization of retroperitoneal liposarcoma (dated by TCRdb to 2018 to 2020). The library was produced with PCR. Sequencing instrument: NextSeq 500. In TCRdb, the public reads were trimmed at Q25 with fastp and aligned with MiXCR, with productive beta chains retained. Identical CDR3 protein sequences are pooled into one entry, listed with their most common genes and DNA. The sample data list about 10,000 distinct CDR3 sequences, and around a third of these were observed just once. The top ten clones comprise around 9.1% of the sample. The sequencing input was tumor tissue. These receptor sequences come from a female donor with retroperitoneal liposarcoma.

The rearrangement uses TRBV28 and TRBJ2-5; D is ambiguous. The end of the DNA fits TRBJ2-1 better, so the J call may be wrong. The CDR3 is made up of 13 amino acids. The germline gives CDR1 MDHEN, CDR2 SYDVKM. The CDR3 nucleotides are TGTGCCAGCAGTTTTGGGCAGCAAGAGACCCAGTTCTTC. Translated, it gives CASSFGQQETQFF.

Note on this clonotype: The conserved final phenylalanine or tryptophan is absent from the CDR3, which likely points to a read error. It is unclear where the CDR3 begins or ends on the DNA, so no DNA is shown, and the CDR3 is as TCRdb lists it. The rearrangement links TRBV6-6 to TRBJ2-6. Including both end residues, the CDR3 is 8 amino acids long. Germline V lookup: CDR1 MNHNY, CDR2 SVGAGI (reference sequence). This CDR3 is CASSYSYG.

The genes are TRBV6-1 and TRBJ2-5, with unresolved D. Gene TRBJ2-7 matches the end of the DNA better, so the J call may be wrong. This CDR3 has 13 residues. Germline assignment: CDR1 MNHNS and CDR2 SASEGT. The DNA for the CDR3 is TGTGCCAGCAGTGAGGCGGCAGCCTACGAGCAGTACTTC. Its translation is CASSEAAAYEQYF.

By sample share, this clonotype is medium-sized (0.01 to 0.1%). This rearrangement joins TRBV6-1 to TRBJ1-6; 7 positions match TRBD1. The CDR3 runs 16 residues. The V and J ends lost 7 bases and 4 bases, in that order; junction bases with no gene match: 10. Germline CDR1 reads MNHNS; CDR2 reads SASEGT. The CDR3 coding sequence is TGTGCCAGCACCACTGTGGGACAGCGATATAATTCACCCCTCCACTTT. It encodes CASTTVGQRYNSPLHF.

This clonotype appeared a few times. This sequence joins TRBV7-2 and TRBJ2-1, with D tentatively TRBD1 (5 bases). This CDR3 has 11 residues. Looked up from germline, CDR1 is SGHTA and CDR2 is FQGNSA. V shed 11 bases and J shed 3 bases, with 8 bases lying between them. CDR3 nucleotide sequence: TGTGCCGAACAGGTCTACAATGAGCAGTTCTTC. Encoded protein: CAEQVYNEQFF.

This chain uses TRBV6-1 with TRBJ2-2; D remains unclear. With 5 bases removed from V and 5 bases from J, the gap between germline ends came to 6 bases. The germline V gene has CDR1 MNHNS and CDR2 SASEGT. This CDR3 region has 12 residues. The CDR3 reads CASSQGTGELFF. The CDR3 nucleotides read TGTGCCAGCAGTCAAGGGACCGGGGAGCTGTTTTTT.